Presented here are 27 T cell receptor beta chains from one specimen sequenced in a study of technical replicates of blood from several donors. Sequencing used immunoSEQ multiplex PCR; TCRdb keeps in-frame clones, though not all of them. The repertoire holds about 93,000 clones, with 95% as singletons. Input material: T cells isolated from PBMCs. The receptors were sampled from a human donor in good health.

The chain recombines TRBV28 with TRBJ2-6, with TRBD1 matching over 7 bases. The CDR3 has 15 amino acids. Germline-derived CDR1 and CDR2 are MDHEN and SYDVKM. V shed 10 bases, J shed 0 bases, and the junction held 6 bases outside the gene matches. For the CDR3, the DNA is TGTGCCACCCGACAGGGCCTCTCTGGGGCCAACGTCCTGACTTTC. Translation gives CATRQGLSGANVLTF.

The J gene is TRBJ2-1, the V gene TRBV5-6; D is possibly TRBD1 (5 bases). The germline V gene encodes CDR1 SGHDT and CDR2 YYEEEE. The CDR3 covers 18 residues. V was clipped by 0 bases and J by 6 bases, with 22 bases between them. CDR3 sequence: CASSLVDSHLVFFNEQFF. The CDR3 DNA reads TGTGCCAGCAGCTTGGTAGACAGCCACCTTGTATTTTTCAATGAGCAGTTCTTC.

This clone has just one count. This rearrangement joins TRBV6-5 to TRBJ1-1; possibly TRBD1 for D (5 bases). Trimming cost V 4 bases and J 4 bases, with 16 bases left between them. This CDR3 has 15 amino acids. Germline CDR1 reads MNHEY; CDR2 reads SVGAGI. In DNA form, the CDR3 reads TGTGCCAGCAGTTCGGGCGCGGGGGGAATCACTGAAGCTTTCTTT. It codes for CASSSGAGGITEAFF.

The chain employs TRBV19 and TRBJ2-1; TRBD2 agrees at 12 bases. Trimming removed 1 base from V and 11 bases from J; junction bases left unmatched: 9. Germline lookup yields CDR1 LNHDA and CDR2 SQIVND (reference sequence). This CDR3 region has 16 residues. The CDR3 sequence is CASSIVSSGGASKQFF. The CDR3 nucleotides are TGTGCCAGTAGTATAGTTTCTAGCGGGGGGGCAAGTAAGCAGTTCTTC.

DNA for the CDR3: TGTGCCAGCAGGGACGGACAGGGGGCGAGCGATGAGCAGTACTTC. This sequence encodes CASRDGQGASDEQYF. The chain uses TRBV2 and TRBJ2-7; 11 bases line up with TRBD1. Germline V gives CDR1 SNHLY, CDR2 FYNNEI. The CDR3 is 15 amino acids. V shed 6 bases, J shed 7 bases, and the junction held 11 bases outside the gene matches.

The DNA for the CDR3 is TGTGCCAGCAGCTTACCAGGGATGAACACTGAAGCTTTCTTT. Protein sequence: CASSLPGMNTEAFF. The V and J genes are TRBV7-8 and TRBJ1-1; TRBD1 is a possible D gene (5 bases). The germline V gene has CDR1 SGHVS and CDR2 FQNEAQ. The CDR3 is 14 amino acids. Trimming took 2 bases from V and 0 from J, leaving 7 bases between them.

This chain uses TRBV10-3 with TRBJ2-7; D is perhaps TRBD2 (6 bases). This CDR3 comprises 18 residues. CDR1 ENHRY and CDR2 SYGVKD come from the germline V gene. Trimming cost V 0 bases and J 0 bases, with 18 bases left between them. CDR3 nucleotides: TGTGCCATCAGTGAGTCGTTGGGAACTGGACTAAGCTCCTACGAGCAGTACTTC. Its translation is CAISESLGTGLSSYEQYF.

The J gene is TRBJ2-1, the V gene TRBV29-1, with a weak D call TRBD2 (6 bases). V was cut by 4 bases and J by 6 bases, with 16 bases left in between. The CDR3 loop spans 14 amino acids. Germline assignment: CDR1 SQVTM and CDR2 ANQGSEA. CDR3 in amino acids: CSVVLLAIVNEQFF. The CDR3 nucleotides read TGCAGCGTTGTACTGCTAGCGATAGTCAATGAGCAGTTCTTC.

A single count supports this clone. The chain is built from TRBV19 and TRBJ2-5, with a possible D match to TRBD2 (6 bases). Germline CDR1 is LNHDA and CDR2 is SQIVND (reference sequence). V was shortened by 3 bases and J by 7 bases, with 21 bases between the two germline ends. The CDR3 extends over 16 amino acids. The CDR3 protein is CASSILGTPGSGTQYF. In DNA, the CDR3 is TGTGCCAGTAGTATCCTAGGGACGCCCGGGAGTGGGACCCAGTACTTC.

The chain couples TRBV5-1 to TRBJ1-5, with D unclear. Looked up from germline, CDR1 is SGHRS and CDR2 is YFSETQ. V lost 2 bases, J lost 1 base, and 7 bases lay in between. The CDR3 extends over 14 amino acids. The CDR3 bases are TGCGCCAGCAGCTTAGCGGGGAGCAATCAGCCCCAGCATTTT. This codes for CASSLAGSNQPQHF.

This sequence joins TRBV4-2 and TRBJ2-3; 11 bases are a match to TRBD2. There are 17 residues in the CDR3. The V segment lost 1 base and the J segment 0 bases; nucleotides outside the gene matches: 3. CDR1 and CDR2 from the germline V gene are LGHNA and YNFKEQ. The CDR3, as DNA: TGTGCCAGCAGCCAAGCGACTAGCGGGACTAGCACAGATACGCAGTATTTT. It yields the protein CASSQATSGTSTDTQYF.

The gene calls are TRBV28 and TRBJ1-5, with unresolved D. The germline V gene encodes CDR1 MDHEN and CDR2 SYDVKM. The ends were cut back, 4 bases at V and 2 bases at J, with 12 bases in the middle. The CDR3 length is 15 residues. The CDR3 region has the DNA TGTGCCAGCAGTTCCCCTAACCCGGGCAATCAGCCCCAGCATTTT. Translation: CASSSPNPGNQPQHF.

This chain joins TRBV6-1 and TRBJ1-5, with 7 nucleotides matching TRBD1. Trimming took 7 bases from V and 4 from J; bases not matched to a gene: 1. The germline V gene has CDR1 MNHNS and CDR2 SASEGT. This CDR3 is built from 12 residues. CDR3 DNA: TGTGCCAGCAAACAGGGGAATCAGCCCCAGCATTTT. Translation: CASKQGNQPQHF.

This chain connects TRBV27 to TRBJ2-2; 10 bases are a match to TRBD2. J was trimmed by 6 bases and V by 1 base; bases with no gene match: 5. This CDR3 is built from 16 residues. From germline, CDR1 is MNHEY and CDR2 SMNVEV (reference sequence). This CDR3 reads CASSLWASGSAGELFF. The CDR3, as DNA: TGTGCCAGCAGTTTATGGGCTAGCGGGAGTGCCGGGGAGCTGTTTTTT.

CDR3 in amino acids: CASRSGGYTGELFF. CDR3 nucleotide sequence: TGTGCCAGCAGGAGCGGGGGGTACACCGGGGAGCTGTTTTTT. The V and J genes are TRBV6-5 and TRBJ2-2, with 9 bases matching TRBD2. The CDR3 has 14 amino acids. Germline values: CDR1 MNHEY, CDR2 SVGAGI. J lost 3 bases, V lost 6 bases, and 2 bases had no gene match.

The V and J genes are TRBV6-1 and TRBJ2-3, with a tentative D call TRBD1 (6 bases). Germline values: CDR1 MNHNS, CDR2 SASEGT. Trimming cost V 5 bases and J 3 bases, with 15 bases left between them. There are 15 residues in the CDR3. CDR3 loop: CASSIPVGGTDTQYF. In DNA, the CDR3 is TGTGCCAGCAGTATCCCGGTAGGGGGAACAGATACGCAGTATTTT.

Only one count was recorded for this clone. J is TRBJ1-6 and V is TRBV9, with TRBD1 matching over 7 bases. Germline loops: CDR1 SGDLS, CDR2 YYNGEE. The CDR3 length is 14 residues. Losses at the gene ends were 3 bases for V and 7 bases for J; bases not matched to a gene: 4. The CDR3 nucleotides are TGTGCCAGCAGCGCAAGGGGGCGGAATTCACCCCTCCACTTT. Its translation: CASSARGRNSPLHF.

The rearrangement links TRBV2 to TRBJ1-2, with D perhaps TRBD1 (5 bases). Germline V gene data show CDR1 as SNHLY and CDR2 as FYNNEI. V was clipped by 6 bases and J by 2 bases, with 10 bases between them. This CDR3 spans 13 amino acids. CDR3 in amino acids: CASRGSGNYGYTF. DNA for the CDR3: TGTGCCAGCAGAGGGTCAGGGAACTATGGCTACACCTTC.

The chain joins TRBV6-1 to TRBJ2-5; no clear D. The V end was cut by 7 bases, the J end by 5 bases, with 5 bases between. The CDR3 length is 10 residues. Germline CDR1 MNHNS, CDR2 SASEGT. CDR3 region: CASIRETQYF. The CDR3 DNA sequence: TGTGCCAGCATTCGGGAGACCCAGTACTTC.

The chain carries TRBV15 and TRBJ1-2, with 8 bases matching TRBD1. Germline CDR1 is LNHNV and CDR2 is YYDKDF (reference sequence). J was trimmed by 1 base and V by 4 bases; bases with no gene match: 14. CDR3 length: 18 amino acids. CDR3 residues: CATSTILQGGLLNYGYTF. Here the CDR3 DNA reads TGTGCCACCAGCACCATACTACAGGGGGGCTTGCTTAACTATGGCTACACCTTC. The variable domain in full, completed from reference TRBV15 and TRBJ1-2, reads DAMVIQNPRYQVTQFGKPVTLSCSQTLNHNVMYWYQQKSSQAPKLLFHYYDKDFNNEADTPDNFQSRRPNTSFCFLDIRSPGLGDTAMYLCATSTILQGGLLNYGYTFGSGTRLTVV.

The rearrangement joins TRBV5-1 to TRBJ2-3; D unclear. With 0 bases removed from V and 0 bases from J, the gap between germline ends came to 8 bases. Looked up from germline, CDR1 is SGHRS and CDR2 is YFSETQ. The CDR3 contains 15 residues. This CDR3 reads CASSLGQFSTDTQYF. CDR3 coding DNA: TGCGCCAGCAGCTTGGGGCAGTTCAGCACAGATACGCAGTATTTT.

This chain uses TRBV14 with TRBJ1-2, with 12 bases aligning to TRBD1. J lost 3 bases, V lost 5 bases, and 10 bases had no gene match. The length of the CDR3 is 17 residues. Germline-derived CDR1 and CDR2 are SGHDN and FVKESK. As DNA, the CDR3 is TGTGCCAGCAGCTCTCTGGGACAGGGGGCGCGAGACTATGGCTACACCTTC. Its translation is CASSSLGQGARDYGYTF.

The chain has TRBV4-1 and TRBJ2-1, with 12 bases fitting TRBD2. Germline lookup yields CDR1 MGHRA and CDR2 YSYEKL. The V and J ends lost 5 bases and 7 bases, in that order; junction bases with no gene match: 6. This CDR3 contains 15 residues. The CDR3 loop reads CASSSTSGRSNEQFF. In DNA form, the CDR3 reads TGCGCCAGCAGCAGTACTAGCGGGAGGTCGAATGAGCAGTTCTTC.

The gene calls are TRBV18 and TRBJ2-7; 7 bases are shared with TRBD2. Germline lookup yields CDR1 KGHSH and CDR2 LQKENI. This CDR3 contains 16 residues. V dropped 4 bases and J dropped 0; count of bases not matched to a gene: 9. The CDR3 region has the DNA TGTGCCAGCTCACGCTCTAGCGGTGGGACCTCCTACGAGCAGTACTTC. It yields the protein CASSRSSGGTSYEQYF.

The chain carries TRBV7-9 and TRBJ2-7; TRBD2 agrees at 7 bases. Looked up from germline, CDR1 is SEHNR and CDR2 is FQNEAQ (reference sequence). Unmatched junction bases numbered 6, after V lost 1 base and J lost 6 bases. The CDR3 has 14 residues. CDR3 nucleotide sequence: TGTGCCAGCAGCTTAGTGAACTCGGGAGGCGAGCAGTACTTC. Translated: CASSLVNSGGEQYF.

This chain uses TRBV7-9 with TRBJ2-5; D is perhaps TRBD2 (5 bases). The CDR3 consists of 15 residues. Per the germline V gene, CDR1 is SEHNR and CDR2 is FQNEAQ (reference sequence). V was pared by 2 bases and J by 6 bases, with 16 bases between. The chain's CDR3 is CASSLNTGLSQTQYF. CDR3 DNA sequence: TGTGCCAGCAGCTTAAATACCGGACTCTCGCAGACCCAGTACTTC.

The V gene is TRBV11-2, the J gene TRBJ1-1, with D maybe TRBD1 (5 bases). Germline-derived CDR1 and CDR2 are SGHAT and FQNNGV. The CDR3 totals 16 residues. Trimming cost V 3 bases and J 0 bases, with 14 bases left between them. This CDR3 is CASSFFSGSMNTEAFF. CDR3 DNA sequence: TGTGCCAGCAGCTTTTTTTCAGGGTCCATGAACACTGAAGCTTTCTTT.